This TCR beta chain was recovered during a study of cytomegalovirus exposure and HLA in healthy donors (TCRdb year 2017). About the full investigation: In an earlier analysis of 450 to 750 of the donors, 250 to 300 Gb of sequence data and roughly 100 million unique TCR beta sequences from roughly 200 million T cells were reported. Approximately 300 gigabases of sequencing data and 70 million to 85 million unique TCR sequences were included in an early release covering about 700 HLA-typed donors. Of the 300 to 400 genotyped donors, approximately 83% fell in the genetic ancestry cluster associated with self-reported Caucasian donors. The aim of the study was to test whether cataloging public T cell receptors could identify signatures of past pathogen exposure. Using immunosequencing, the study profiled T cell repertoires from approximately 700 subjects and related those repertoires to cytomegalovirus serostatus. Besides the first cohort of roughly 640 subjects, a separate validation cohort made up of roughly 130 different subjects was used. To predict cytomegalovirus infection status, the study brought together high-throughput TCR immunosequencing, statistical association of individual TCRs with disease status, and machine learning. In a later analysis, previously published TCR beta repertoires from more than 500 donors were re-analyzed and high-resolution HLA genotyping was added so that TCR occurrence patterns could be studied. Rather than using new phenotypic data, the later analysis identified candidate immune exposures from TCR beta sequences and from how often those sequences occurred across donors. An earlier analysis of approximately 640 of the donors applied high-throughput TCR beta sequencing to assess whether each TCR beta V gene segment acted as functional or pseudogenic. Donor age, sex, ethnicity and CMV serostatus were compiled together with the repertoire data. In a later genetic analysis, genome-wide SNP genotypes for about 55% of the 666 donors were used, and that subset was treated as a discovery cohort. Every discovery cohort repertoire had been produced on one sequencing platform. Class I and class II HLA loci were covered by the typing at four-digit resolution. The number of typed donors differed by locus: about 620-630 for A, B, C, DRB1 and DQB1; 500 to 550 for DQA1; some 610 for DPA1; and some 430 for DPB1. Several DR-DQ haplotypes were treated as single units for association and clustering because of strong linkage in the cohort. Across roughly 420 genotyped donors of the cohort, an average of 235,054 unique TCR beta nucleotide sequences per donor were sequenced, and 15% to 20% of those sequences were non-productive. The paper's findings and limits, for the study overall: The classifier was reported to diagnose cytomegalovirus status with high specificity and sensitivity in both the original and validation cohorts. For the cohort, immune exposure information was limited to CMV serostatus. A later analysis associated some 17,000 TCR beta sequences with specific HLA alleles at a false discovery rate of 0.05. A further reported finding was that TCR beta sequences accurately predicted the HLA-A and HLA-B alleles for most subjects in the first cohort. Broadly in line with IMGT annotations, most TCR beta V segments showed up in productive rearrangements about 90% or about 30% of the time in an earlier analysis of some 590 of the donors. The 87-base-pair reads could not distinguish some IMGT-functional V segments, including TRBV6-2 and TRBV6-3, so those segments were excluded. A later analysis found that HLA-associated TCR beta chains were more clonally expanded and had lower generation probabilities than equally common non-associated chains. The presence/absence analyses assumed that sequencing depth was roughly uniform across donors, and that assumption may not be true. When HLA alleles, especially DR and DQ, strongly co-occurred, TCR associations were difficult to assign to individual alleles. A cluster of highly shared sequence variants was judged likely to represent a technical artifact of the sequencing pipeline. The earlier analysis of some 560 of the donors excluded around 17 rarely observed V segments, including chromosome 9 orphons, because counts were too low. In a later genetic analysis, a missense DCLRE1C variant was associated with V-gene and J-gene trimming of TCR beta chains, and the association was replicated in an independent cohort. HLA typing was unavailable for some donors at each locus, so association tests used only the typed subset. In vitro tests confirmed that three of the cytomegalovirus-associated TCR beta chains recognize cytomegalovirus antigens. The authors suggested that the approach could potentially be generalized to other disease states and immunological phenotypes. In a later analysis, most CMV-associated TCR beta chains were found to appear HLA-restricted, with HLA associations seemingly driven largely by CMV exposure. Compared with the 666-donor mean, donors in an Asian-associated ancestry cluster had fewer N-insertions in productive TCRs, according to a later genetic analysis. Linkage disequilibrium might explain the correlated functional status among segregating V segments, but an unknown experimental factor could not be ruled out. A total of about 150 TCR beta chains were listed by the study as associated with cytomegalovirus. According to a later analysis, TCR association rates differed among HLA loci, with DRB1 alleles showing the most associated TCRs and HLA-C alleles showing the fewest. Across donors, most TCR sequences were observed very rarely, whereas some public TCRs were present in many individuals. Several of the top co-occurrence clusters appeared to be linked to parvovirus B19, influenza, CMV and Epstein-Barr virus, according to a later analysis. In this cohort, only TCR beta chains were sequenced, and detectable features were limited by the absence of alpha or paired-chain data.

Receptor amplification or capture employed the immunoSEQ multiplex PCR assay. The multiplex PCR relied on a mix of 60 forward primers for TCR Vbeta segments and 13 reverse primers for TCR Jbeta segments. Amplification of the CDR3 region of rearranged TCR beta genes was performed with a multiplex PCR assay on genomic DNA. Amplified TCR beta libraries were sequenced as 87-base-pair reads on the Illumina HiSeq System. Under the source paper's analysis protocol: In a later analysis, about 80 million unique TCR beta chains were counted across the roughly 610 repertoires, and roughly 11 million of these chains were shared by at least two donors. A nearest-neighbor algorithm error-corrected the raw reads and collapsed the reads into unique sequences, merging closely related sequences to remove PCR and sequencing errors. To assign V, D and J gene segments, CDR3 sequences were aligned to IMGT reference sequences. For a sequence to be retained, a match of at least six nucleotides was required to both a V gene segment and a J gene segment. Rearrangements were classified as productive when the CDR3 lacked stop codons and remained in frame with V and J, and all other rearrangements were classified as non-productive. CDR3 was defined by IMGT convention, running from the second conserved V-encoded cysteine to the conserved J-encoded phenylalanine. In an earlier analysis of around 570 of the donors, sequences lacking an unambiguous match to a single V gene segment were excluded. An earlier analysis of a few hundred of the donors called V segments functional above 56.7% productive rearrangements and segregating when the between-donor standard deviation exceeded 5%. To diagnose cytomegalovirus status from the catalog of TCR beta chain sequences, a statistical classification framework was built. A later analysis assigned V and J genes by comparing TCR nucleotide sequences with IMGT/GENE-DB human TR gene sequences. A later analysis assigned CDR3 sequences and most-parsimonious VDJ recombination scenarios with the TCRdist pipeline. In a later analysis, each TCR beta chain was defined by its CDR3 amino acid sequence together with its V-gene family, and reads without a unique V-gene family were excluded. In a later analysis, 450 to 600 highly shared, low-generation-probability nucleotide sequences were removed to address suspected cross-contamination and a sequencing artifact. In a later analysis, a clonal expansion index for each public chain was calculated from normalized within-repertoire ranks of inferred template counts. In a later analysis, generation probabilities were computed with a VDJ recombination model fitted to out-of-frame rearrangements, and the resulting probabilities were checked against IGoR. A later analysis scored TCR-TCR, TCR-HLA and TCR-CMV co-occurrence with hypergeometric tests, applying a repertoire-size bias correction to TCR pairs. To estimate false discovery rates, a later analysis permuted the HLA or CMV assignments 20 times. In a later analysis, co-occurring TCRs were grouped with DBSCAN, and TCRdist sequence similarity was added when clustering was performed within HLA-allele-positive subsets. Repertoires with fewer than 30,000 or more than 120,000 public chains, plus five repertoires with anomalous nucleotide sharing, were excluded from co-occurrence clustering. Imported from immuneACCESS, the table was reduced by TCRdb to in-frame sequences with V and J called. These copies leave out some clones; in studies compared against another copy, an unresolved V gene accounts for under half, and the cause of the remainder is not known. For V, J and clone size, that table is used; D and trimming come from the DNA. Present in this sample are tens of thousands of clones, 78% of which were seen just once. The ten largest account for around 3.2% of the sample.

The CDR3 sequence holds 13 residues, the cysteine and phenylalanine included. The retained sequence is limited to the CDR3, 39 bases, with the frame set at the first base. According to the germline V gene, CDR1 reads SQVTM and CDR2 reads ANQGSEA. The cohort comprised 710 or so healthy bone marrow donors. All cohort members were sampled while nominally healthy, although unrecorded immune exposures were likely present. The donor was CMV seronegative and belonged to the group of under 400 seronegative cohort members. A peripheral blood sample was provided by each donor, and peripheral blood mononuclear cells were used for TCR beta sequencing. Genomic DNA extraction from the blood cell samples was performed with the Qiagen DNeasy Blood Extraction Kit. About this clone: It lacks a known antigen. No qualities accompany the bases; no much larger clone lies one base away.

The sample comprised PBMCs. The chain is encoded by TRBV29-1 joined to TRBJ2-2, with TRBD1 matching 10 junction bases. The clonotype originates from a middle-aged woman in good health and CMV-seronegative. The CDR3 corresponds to CSGRTGGTGELFF. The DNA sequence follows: TGCAGTGGAAGGACAGGGGGAACCGGGGAGCTGTTTTTT.